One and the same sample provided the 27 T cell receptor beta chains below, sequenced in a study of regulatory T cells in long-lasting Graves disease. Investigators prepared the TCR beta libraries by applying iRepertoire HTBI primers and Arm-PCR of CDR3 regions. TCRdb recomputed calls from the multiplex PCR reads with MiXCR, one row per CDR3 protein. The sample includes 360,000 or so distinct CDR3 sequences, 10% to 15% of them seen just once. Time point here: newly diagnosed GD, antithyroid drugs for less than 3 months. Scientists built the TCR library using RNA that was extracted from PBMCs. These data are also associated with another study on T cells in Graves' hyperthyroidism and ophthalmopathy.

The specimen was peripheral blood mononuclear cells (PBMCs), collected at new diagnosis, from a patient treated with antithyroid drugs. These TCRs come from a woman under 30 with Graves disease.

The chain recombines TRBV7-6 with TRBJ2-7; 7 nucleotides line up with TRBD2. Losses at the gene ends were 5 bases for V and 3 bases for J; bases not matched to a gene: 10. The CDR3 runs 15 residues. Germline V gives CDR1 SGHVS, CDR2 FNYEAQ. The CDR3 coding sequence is TGTGCCAGCAGCCCGGGGGAGGGTCTGAGCTACGAGCAGTACTTC. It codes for CASSPGEGLSYEQYF.

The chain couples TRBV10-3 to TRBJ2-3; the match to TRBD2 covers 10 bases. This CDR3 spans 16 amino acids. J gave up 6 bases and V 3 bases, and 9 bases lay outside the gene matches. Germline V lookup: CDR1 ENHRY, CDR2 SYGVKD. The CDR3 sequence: CAISDGLAGDTDTQYF. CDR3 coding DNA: TGTGCCATCAGTGACGGGCTAGCGGGGGATACGGATACGCAGTATTTT.

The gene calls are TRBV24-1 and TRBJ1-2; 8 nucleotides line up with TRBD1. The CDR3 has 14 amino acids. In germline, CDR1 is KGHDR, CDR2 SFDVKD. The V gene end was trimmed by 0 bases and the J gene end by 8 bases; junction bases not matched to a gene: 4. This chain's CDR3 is CATSDLGTGGGYTF. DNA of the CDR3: TGTGCCACCAGTGATTTGGGGACAGGCGGCGGCTACACCTTC.

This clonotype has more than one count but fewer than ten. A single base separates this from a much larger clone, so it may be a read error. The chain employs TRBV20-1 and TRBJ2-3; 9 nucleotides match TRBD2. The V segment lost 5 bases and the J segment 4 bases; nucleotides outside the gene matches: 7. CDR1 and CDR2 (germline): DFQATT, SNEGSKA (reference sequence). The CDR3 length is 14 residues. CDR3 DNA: TGCAGTGCTCTAGCGGGGTCACGCGCAGATACGCAGTATTTT. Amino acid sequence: CSALAGSRADTQYF.

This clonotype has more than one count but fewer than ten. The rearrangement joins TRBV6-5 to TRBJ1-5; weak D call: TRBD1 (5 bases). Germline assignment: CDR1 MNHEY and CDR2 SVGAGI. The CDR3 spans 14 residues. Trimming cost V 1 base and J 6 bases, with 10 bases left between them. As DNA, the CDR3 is TGTGCCAGCAGTTACTTAGGGGCGGGTCAGCCCCAGCATTTT. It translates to CASSYLGAGQPQHF.

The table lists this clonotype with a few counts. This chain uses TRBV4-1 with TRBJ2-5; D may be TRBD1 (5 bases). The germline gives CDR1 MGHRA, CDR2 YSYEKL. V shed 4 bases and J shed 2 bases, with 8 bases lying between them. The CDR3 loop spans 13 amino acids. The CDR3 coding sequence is TGCGCCAGCAGCCCGACAGAGCAAGAGACCCAGTACTTC. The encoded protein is CASSPTEQETQYF.

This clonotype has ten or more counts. The CDR3 DNA follows: TGCAGTGCTAGGGCATGGGCAGGGGGCGCCGGTTTGAACACTGAAGCTTTCTTT. Protein product: CSARAWAGGAGLNTEAFF. The chain joins TRBV20-1 to TRBJ1-1; the match to TRBD1 covers 8 bases. J was trimmed by 0 bases and V by 3 bases; bases with no gene match: 15. CDR3 size: 18 residues. Per the germline V gene, CDR1 is DFQATT and CDR2 is SNEGSKA (reference sequence).

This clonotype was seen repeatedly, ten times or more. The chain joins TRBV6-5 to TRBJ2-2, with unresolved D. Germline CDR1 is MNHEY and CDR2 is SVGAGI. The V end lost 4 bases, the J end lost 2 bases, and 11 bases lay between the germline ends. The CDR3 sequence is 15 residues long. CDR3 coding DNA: TGTGCCAGCAGTTGGGGATGGGGAAACACCGGGGAGCTGTTTTTT. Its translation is CASSWGWGNTGELFF.

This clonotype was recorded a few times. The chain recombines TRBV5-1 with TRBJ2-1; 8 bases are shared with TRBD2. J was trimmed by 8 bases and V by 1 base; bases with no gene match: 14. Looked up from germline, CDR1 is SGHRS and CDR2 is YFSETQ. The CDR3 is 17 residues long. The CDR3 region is CASSLNLFDGRGHEQFF. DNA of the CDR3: TGCGCCAGCAGCTTGAATCTCTTCGACGGGAGGGGACATGAGCAGTTCTTC.

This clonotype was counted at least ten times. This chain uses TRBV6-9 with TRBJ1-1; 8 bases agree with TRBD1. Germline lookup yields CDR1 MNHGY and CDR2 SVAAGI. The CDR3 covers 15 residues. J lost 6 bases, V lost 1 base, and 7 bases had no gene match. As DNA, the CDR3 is TGTGCCAGCAGTTATTACCCAGGGGGCCGTTCTGAAGCTTTCTTT. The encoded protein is CASSYYPGGRSEAFF.

Written as DNA, the CDR3 is TGCGCCAGCAGCCAAGATGGCTTTGACTATGGCTACACCTTC. This codes for CASSQDGFDYGYTF. The chain carries TRBV4-1 and TRBJ1-2; D is uncertain. CDR1 is MGHRA, CDR2 YSYEKL, per germline. V shed 0 bases and J shed 3 bases, with 8 bases lying between them. The length of the CDR3 is 14 residues.

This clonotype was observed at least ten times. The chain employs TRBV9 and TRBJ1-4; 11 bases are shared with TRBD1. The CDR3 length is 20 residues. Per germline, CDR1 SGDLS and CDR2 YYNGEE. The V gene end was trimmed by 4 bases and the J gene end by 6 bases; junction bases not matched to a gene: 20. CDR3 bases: TGTGCCAGCAGCTTTCAGACCGGGACAGGGGGATCGACGCGGGATGAAAAACTGTTTTTT. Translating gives CASSFQTGTGGSTRDEKLFF.

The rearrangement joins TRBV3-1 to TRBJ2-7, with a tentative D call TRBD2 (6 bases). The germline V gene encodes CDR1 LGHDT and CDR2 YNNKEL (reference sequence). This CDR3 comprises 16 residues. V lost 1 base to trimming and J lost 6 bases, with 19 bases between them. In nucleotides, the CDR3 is TGTGCCAGCAGCCAAGGAGGCGGAGGGGTGCAGGGCGAGCAGTACTTC. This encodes CASSQGGGGVQGEQYF.

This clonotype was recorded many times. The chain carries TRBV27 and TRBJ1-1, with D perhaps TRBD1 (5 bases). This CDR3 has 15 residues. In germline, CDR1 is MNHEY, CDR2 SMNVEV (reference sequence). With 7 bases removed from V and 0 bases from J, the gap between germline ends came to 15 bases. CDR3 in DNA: TGTGCCAGCACCTCCAGGGTATACATGAACACTGAAGCTTTCTTT. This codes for CASTSRVYMNTEAFF.

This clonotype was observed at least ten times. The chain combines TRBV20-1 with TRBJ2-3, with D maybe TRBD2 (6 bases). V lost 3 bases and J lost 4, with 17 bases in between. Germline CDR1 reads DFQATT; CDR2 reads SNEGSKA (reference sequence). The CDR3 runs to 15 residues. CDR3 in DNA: TGCAGTGCTAGTGGGGACTCCGGAGGACCAGATACGCAGTATTTT. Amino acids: CSASGDSGGPDTQYF.

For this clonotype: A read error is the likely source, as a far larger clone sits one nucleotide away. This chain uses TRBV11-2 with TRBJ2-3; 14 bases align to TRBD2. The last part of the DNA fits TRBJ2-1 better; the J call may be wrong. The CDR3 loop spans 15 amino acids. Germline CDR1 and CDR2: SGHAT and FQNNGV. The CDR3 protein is CASSSGLAGVNGQFF. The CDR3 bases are TGTGCCAGCAGCTCGGGACTAGCGGGAGTCAATGGGCAGTTCTTC.

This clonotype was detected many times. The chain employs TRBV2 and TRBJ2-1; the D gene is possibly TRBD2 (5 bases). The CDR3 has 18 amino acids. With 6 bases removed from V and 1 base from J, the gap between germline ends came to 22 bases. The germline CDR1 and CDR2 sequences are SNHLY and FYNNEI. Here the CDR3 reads CASSSTGVTSSSYNEQFF. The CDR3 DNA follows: TGTGCCAGCAGCTCAACTGGGGTTACTAGTAGTTCCTACAATGAGCAGTTCTTC.

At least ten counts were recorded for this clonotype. CDR3: CASSPTSGLEQFF. For the CDR3, the DNA is TGTGCCAGCAGCCCTACTAGCGGCCTCGAGCAGTTCTTC. The chain employs TRBV6-2 or TRBV6-3 and TRBJ2-1; TRBD2 agrees at 8 bases. Germline loops: CDR1 MNHEY, CDR2 SVGEGT. This CDR3 is 13 amino acids long. V lost 6 bases to trimming and J lost 10 bases; unmatched junction nucleotides: 8.

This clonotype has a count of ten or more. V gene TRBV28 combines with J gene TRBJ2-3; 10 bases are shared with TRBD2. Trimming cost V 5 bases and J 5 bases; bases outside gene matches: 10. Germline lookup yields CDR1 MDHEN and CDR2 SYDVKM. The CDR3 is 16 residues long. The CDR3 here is CASSANLAGEEDTQYF. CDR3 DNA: TGTGCCAGCAGTGCCAATCTAGCGGGGGAGGAAGATACGCAGTATTTT.

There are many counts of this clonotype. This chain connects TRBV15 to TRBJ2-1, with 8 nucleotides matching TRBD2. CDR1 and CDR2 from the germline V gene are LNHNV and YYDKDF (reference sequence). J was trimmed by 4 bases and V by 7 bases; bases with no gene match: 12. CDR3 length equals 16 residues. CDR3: CATTNLGSGVYNEQFF. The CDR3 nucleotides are TGTGCCACCACCAACCTGGGTAGCGGGGTATACAATGAGCAGTTCTTC.

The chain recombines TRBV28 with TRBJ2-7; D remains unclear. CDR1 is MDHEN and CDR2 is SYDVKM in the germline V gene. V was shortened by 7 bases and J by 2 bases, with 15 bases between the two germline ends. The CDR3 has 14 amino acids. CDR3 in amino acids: CASTERQKTYEQYF. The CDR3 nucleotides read TGTGCCAGCACCGAACGTCAGAAGACCTACGAGCAGTACTTC.

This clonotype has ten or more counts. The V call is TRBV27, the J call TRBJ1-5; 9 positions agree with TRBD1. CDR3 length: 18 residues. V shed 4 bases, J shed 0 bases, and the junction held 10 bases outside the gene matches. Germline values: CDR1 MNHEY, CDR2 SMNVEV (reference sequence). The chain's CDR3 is CASSSWTGAKYSNQPQHF. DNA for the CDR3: TGTGCCAGCAGTTCCTGGACAGGGGCGAAATATAGCAATCAGCCCCAGCATTTT.

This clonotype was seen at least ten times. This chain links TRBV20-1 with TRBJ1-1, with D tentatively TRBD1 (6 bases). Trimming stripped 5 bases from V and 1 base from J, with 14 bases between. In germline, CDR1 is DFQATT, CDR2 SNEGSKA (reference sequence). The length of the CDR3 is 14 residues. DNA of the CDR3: TGCAGTGCTCGCTCCAGCAGGGGGAACACTGAAGCTTTCTTT. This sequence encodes CSARSSRGNTEAFF.

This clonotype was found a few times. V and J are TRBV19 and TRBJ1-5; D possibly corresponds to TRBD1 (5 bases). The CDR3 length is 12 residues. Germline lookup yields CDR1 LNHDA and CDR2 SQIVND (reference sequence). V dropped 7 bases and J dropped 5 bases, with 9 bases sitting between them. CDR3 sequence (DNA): TGTGCCAGTAACTGGGGGGATCAGCCCCAGCATTTT. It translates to CASNWGDQPQHF. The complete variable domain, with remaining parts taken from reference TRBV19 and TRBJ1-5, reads DGGITQSPKYLFRKEGQNVTLSCEQNLNHDAMYWYRQDPGQGLRLIYYSQIVNDFQKGDIAEGYSVSREKKESFPLTVTSAQKNPTAFYLCASNWGDQPQHFGDGTRLSIL.

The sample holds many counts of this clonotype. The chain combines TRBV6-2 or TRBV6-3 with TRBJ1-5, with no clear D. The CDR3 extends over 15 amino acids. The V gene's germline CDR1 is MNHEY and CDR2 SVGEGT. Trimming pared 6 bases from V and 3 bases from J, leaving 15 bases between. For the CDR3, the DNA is TGTGCCAGCAGGTCGTGGCAGCTAAACAATCAGCCCCAGCATTTT. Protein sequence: CASRSWQLNNQPQHF.

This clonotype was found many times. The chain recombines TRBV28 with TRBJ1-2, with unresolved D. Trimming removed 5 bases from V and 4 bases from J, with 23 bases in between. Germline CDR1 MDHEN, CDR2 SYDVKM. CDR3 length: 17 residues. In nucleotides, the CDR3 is TGTGCCAGCAGTATTCCCCCCACCGGCGTCGCCTCCTATGGCTACACCTTC. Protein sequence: CASSIPPTGVASYGYTF.

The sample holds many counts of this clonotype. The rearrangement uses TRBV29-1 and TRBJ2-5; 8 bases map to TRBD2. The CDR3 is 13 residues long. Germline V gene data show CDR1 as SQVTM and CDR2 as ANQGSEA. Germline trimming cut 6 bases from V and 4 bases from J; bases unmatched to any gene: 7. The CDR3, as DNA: TGCAGCGTAGTCGGGAGGGGTCCAGAGACCCAGTACTTC. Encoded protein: CSVVGRGPETQYF. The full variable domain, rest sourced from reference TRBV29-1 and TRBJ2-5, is SAVISQKPSRDICQRGTSLTIQCQVDSQVTMMFWYRQQPGQSLTLIATANQGSEATYESGFVIDKFPISRPNLTFSTLTVSNMSPEDSSIYLCSVVGRGPETQYFGPGTRLLVL.